The 20 T cell receptor beta chains presented below share a single source sample, sequenced in a study of beta chain features in type 1 diabetes. The authors reverse transcribed all of the isolated RNA, so sequencing captured expressed TCRB transcripts. Using immunoSEQ multiplex PCR, the repertoire was profiled, and TCRdb retains in-frame clones only, with some absent. The top ten hold approximately 0.67% of the sample, which has approximately 38,000 clones, more than 40% seen once. The sample was central memory CD4+ T cells from blood. Receptors were obtained from a woman under 30 in good health.

The gene calls are TRBV27 and TRBJ1-6; weak D call: TRBD1 (6 bases). Trimming pared 6 bases from V and 8 bases from J, leaving 11 bases between. CDR3 length equals 13 residues. Per the germline V gene, CDR1 is MNHEY and CDR2 is SMNVEV (reference sequence). In DNA form, the CDR3 reads TGTGCCAGCAGAGACAGGTTGGATTCACCCCTCCACTTT. Its protein product is CASRDRLDSPLHF.

This clone was recorded a few times. The DNA of the CDR3 is TGTGCCAGCAGCTTAGAGGGAGGGCCCAATGAGCAGTTCTTC. This gives the protein CASSLEGGPNEQFF. The gene calls are TRBV7-9 and TRBJ2-1; TRBD2 agrees at 7 bases. In germline, CDR1 is SEHNR, CDR2 FQNEAQ (reference sequence). The V segment lost 1 base and the J segment 6 bases; nucleotides outside the gene matches: 3. The CDR3 consists of 14 residues.

The chain has TRBV28 and TRBJ1-2; weak D call: TRBD1 (5 bases). The germline V gene encodes CDR1 MDHEN and CDR2 SYDVKM. Trimming took off 3 bases at V and 3 bases at J, with 8 bases between the two ends. The CDR3 loop spans 13 amino acids. The CDR3, as DNA: TGTGCCAGCAGTTTCTCCAGGGACTATGGCTACACCTTC. It specifies CASSFSRDYGYTF.

V is TRBV7-9 and J is TRBJ2-3; D is ambiguous. The CDR3 sequence is 14 residues long. The germline V gene has CDR1 SEHNR and CDR2 FQNEAQ (reference sequence). Trimming cost V 5 bases and J 1 base, with 10 bases left between them. In nucleotides, the CDR3 is TGTGCCAGCAGCCCGCTTGCGGGCACAGATACGCAGTATTTT. Translating gives CASSPLAGTDTQYF.

The V and J genes are TRBV9 and TRBJ2-1; the match to TRBD2 covers 10 bases. The CDR3 contains 14 residues. CDR1 and CDR2 from the germline V gene are SGDLS and YYNGEE. V shed 7 bases, J shed 5 bases, and the junction held 6 bases outside the gene matches. The DNA of the CDR3 is TGTGCCAGCGGGGGACTAGCGCTAAACAATGAGCAGTTCTTC. Its translation is CASGGLALNNEQFF.

The rearrangement joins TRBV10-3 to TRBJ2-5; D call uncertain. CDR1 ENHRY and CDR2 SYGVKD come from the germline V gene. V was shortened by 4 bases and J by 5 bases, with 14 bases between the two germline ends. CDR3 length: 14 residues. The CDR3 region is CAISVNEPGETQYF. The CDR3 DNA reads TGTGCCATCAGTGTGAACGAACCCGGGGAGACCCAGTACTTC.

A few counts support this clone. This chain joins TRBV5-1 and TRBJ2-3; 9 nucleotides line up with TRBD1. The V gene's germline CDR1 is SGHRS and CDR2 YFSETQ. The CDR3 extends over 14 amino acids. V gave up 4 bases and J gave up 2 bases; unmatched junction bases: 2. The CDR3 protein is CASSRDRDTDTQYF. In DNA form, the CDR3 reads TGCGCCAGCAGCCGGGACAGGGACACAGATACGCAGTATTTT.

This rearrangement joins TRBV2 to TRBJ1-2; 10 bases are a match to TRBD1. The V segment lost 6 bases and the J segment 8 bases; nucleotides outside the gene matches: 12. The CDR3 consists of 15 residues. The V gene's germline CDR1 is SNHLY and CDR2 FYNNEI. The CDR3 sequence: CASSDERQGASGYTF. DNA for the CDR3: TGTGCCAGCAGCGATGAAAGACAGGGGGCTTCGGGCTACACCTTC.

J is TRBJ1-1 and V is TRBV5-8; TRBD1 matches at 8 bases. The CDR3 totals 14 residues. Germline V gives CDR1 SGHTS, CDR2 YDEGEE. Losses at the gene ends were 2 bases for V and 6 bases for J; bases not matched to a gene: 6. CDR3 region: CASSFGQGAAEAFF. CDR3 nucleotides: TGTGCCAGCAGCTTCGGCCAGGGGGCGGCTGAAGCTTTCTTT.

The V gene is TRBV7-2, the J gene TRBJ2-5; 7 bases match TRBD1. Germline values: CDR1 SGHTA, CDR2 FQGNSA. V gave up 5 bases and J gave up 1 base; unmatched junction bases: 16. The CDR3 has 18 amino acids. CDR3 nucleotides: TGTGCCAGCAGCCGAACTCGGTCAGGGGGACCTTTCCAAGAGACCCAGTACTTC. Translated: CASSRTRSGGPFQETQYF.

The rearrangement links TRBV10-2 to TRBJ1-5; 7 nucleotides line up with TRBD1. V was pared by 5 bases and J by 5 bases, with 3 bases of the junction left unmatched. This CDR3 has 13 amino acids. Germline CDR1 WSHSY, CDR2 SAAADI. DNA for the CDR3: TGCGCCAGCAGTCTCACAGGGGATCAGCCCCAGCATTTT. Protein sequence: CASSLTGDQPQHF.

Relative to its sample, this clone is medium-sized (0.01 to 0.1%). J is TRBJ1-1 and V is TRBV18, with TRBD1 as a possible D gene (5 bases). The CDR3 is 16 residues long. V lost 4 bases to trimming and J lost 1 base, with 16 bases between them. The germline CDR1 and CDR2 sequences are KGHSH and LQKENI. The chain's CDR3 is CASSQGLGGRNTEAFF. The CDR3, as DNA: TGTGCCAGCTCACAAGGCCTGGGGGGGAGGAACACTGAAGCTTTCTTT. Based on the CDR3 plus reference TRBV18 and TRBJ1-1, the full variable domain is NAGVMQNPRHLVRRRGQEARLRCSPMKGHSHVYWYRQLPEEGLKFMVYLQKENIIDESGMPKERFSAEFPKEGPSILRIQQVVRGDSAAYFCASSQGLGGRNTEAFFGQGTRLTVV.

This chain uses TRBV30 with TRBJ2-3; 13 bases align to TRBD2. The germline gives CDR1 GTSNPN, CDR2 SVGIG (reference sequence). The CDR3 runs to 16 residues. The J segment lost 0 bases and the V segment lost 1 base, leaving 1 base of the junction unmatched. This CDR3 is CAWSEGLAGSTDTQYF. CDR3 in DNA: TGTGCCTGGAGTGAGGGACTAGCGGGAAGCACAGATACGCAGTATTTT.

V gene TRBV7-2 combines with J gene TRBJ1-4; TRBD1 matches 9 bases. The germline CDR1 and CDR2 sequences are SGHTA and FQGNSA. This CDR3 spans 14 amino acids. The V gene end was trimmed by 3 bases and the J gene end by 6 bases; junction bases not matched to a gene: 2. Here the CDR3 DNA reads TGTGCCAGCAGCTTTCGACAGGGGGATGAAAAACTGTTTTTT. Its translation is CASSFRQGDEKLFF.

The rearrangement joins TRBV19 to TRBJ1-1; 7 bases match TRBD1. Germline trimming cut 9 bases from V and 0 bases from J; bases unmatched to any gene: 4. Germline V gene sequence: CDR1 LNHDA, CDR2 SQIVND (reference sequence). This CDR3 is built from 13 residues. The CDR3 nucleotides read TGTGCCAGCCAGGGACAGATGAACACTGAAGCTTTCTTT. As protein: CASQGQMNTEAFF.

This clone has a handful of counts. This chain uses TRBV7-6 with TRBJ1-5, with 9 bases fitting TRBD1. Germline V CDR1 and CDR2: SGHVS, FNYEAQ. The ends lost 5 bases at V and 4 bases at J; junction bases unmatched: 3. The CDR3 is 14 residues long. The CDR3 region is CASSQQGANQPQHF. In DNA form, the CDR3 reads TGTGCCAGCAGCCAACAGGGGGCGAATCAGCCCCAGCATTTT.

This clone was observed a single time. The chain joins TRBV30 to TRBJ1-2; no reliable D call. From germline, CDR1 is GTSNPN and CDR2 SVGIG (reference sequence). The ends were cut back, 0 bases at V and 8 bases at J, with 10 bases in the middle. This CDR3 is 12 amino acids long. CDR3 coding DNA: TGTGCCTGGAGTGTATGGGGAGGGGGCTACACCTTC. Its translation: CAWSVWGGGYTF.

The chain joins TRBV5-1 to TRBJ2-7; unclear D gene. The germline CDR1 and CDR2 sequences are SGHRS and YFSETQ. The V and J ends lost 0 bases and 4 bases respectively, with 11 bases between them. The CDR3 sequence is 14 residues long. CDR3 in amino acids: CASSLARSTYEQYF. Written as DNA, the CDR3 is TGCGCCAGCAGCTTGGCCAGATCAACATACGAGCAGTACTTC.

The chain has TRBV2 and TRBJ2-3, with a tentative D call TRBD2 (5 bases). The CDR3 sequence is 14 residues long. Trimming shortened V by 2 bases and J by 4 bases, and 10 bases separated the two germline ends. Per germline, CDR1 SNHLY and CDR2 FYNNEI. CDR3 in DNA: TGTGCCAGCAGTGAAAGCCTAGCCGCAGATACGCAGTATTTT. Its translation: CASSESLAADTQYF.

V usage is TRBV29-1 and J usage is TRBJ2-7; perhaps TRBD2 as D (7 bases). CDR3 size: 11 residues. Germline CDR1 and CDR2: SQVTM and ANQGSEA. V lost 8 bases and J lost 5, with 13 bases in between. CDR3 protein: CSPEGGHEQYF. The CDR3 coding sequence is TGCAGCCCCGAGGGGGGGCACGAGCAGTACTTC.